This T cell receptor (beta chain) was observed in a study of identical twins. Findings of the study overall: Without tracking the same donors, conclusions rested on cross-sectional statistical analysis. Partly confounded zero-insertion analyses could result from invariant MAIT and iNKT cells.

There were only healthy Caucasians among the donors. CDR1 SEHNR and CDR2 FQNEAQ come from the germline V gene (reference sequence). V lost 2 bases, J lost 3 bases, and 25 bases lay in between. The CDR3 loop spans 19 amino acids. This clonotype has more than one count but fewer than ten. The antigen remains undetermined. A universal primer site was incorporated via template switching, and the cDNA contained unique molecular identifiers. TCRdb redid the calling of the 5' RACE reads with MiXCR, one entry per CDR3 protein. Of approximately 1.8 million distinct CDR3 sequences in the sample, more than 30% were seen once.

The V and J genes are TRBV7-9 and TRBJ2-5; perhaps TRBD2 as D (5 bases). The source of this sequence is a newborn girl in good health. Sequencing was done on a sample of cord blood. The CDR3 nucleotides read TGTGCCAGCAGCTTAAGAATTTCCCGGGATCTCACGCACAAAGAGACCCAGTACTTC. Translated, it gives CASSLRISRDLTHKETQYF.